Following are 19 T cell receptor beta chains from one sample sequenced in a study of CD8 T cells in Susac syndrome. An amount of RNA that ranged from roughly 0.45 to 1 ug was reverse transcribed with random hexamers. TCRdb passed the immunoSEQ multiplex PCR reads through MiXCR, listing each CDR3 protein once. The profile shows around 270,000 distinct CDR3 sequences, about 89% of them singletons. The sequenced sample was CD8+ T cells from PBMCs. These TCRs come from a human donor with multiple sclerosis.

V usage is TRBV9 and J usage is TRBJ1-1; weak D call: TRBD1 (5 bases). V gave up 4 bases and J gave up 4 bases, with 14 bases separating them. Per germline, CDR1 SGDLS and CDR2 YYNGEE. CDR3 size: 14 residues. CDR3 sequence reads: CASSPRSGPTEAFF. The CDR3 region has the DNA TGTGCCAGCAGCCCTCGGTCAGGGCCCACTGAAGCTTTCTTT.

The rearrangement joins TRBV2 to TRBJ2-1; no firm D call. This CDR3 is 12 amino acids long. V lost 0 bases to trimming and J lost 13 bases, with 10 bases between them. The germline gives CDR1 SNHLY, CDR2 FYNNEI. This CDR3 is CASSEAWTEQFF. The CDR3 region has the DNA TGTGCCAGCAGTGAAGCGTGGACCGAACAGTTCTTC.

The chain recombines TRBV4-1 with TRBJ2-2; possibly TRBD2 for D (6 bases). The CDR3 covers 16 residues. V shed 3 bases and J shed 6 bases, with 17 bases lying between them. Germline V gives CDR1 MGHRA, CDR2 YSYEKL. The CDR3 sequence: CASSHPGGGTSGELFF. The CDR3 nucleotides are TGCGCCAGCAGCCACCCCGGTGGCGGGACCTCCGGGGAGCTGTTTTTT.

A word on this clonotype: One junction end disagrees with the germline gene, perhaps due to a read error. The chain combines TRBV7-7 with TRBJ2-5, with TRBD2 matching 13 bases. Germline CDR1 SSHAT, CDR2 FNYEAQ (reference sequence). The CDR3 length is 16 residues. The DNA for the CDR3 is TGTGCTAGCAGCCCGGGGGGACTAGCGGGGCTAGAGACCCAGTACTTC. It encodes CASSPGGLAGLETQYF. The full variable domain, rest sourced from reference TRBV7-7 and TRBJ2-5, is GAGVSQSPRYKVTKRGQDVTLRCDPISSHATLYWYQQALGQGPEFLTYFNYEAQPDKSGLPSDRFSAERPEGSISTLTIQRTEQRDSAMYRCASSPGGLAGLETQYFGPGTRLLVL.

This rearrangement joins TRBV9 to TRBJ1-2; D is perhaps TRBD1 (5 bases). Germline CDR1 is SGDLS and CDR2 is YYNGEE. The CDR3 has 12 residues. Trimming shortened V by 3 bases and J by 4 bases, and 7 bases separated the two germline ends. CDR3 sequence: CASSGDVYGYTF. The DNA of the CDR3 is TGTGCCAGCAGCGGGGACGTCTATGGCTACACCTTC. The full variable domain, rest sourced from reference TRBV9 and TRBJ1-2, is DSGVTQTPKHLITATGQRVTLRCSPRSGDLSVYWYQQSLDQGLQFLIQYYNGEERAKGNILERFSAQQFPDLHSELNLSSLELGDSALYFCASSGDVYGYTFGSGTRLTVV.

The V gene is TRBV6-6, the J gene TRBJ2-7; 8 nucleotides line up with TRBD2. Germline V CDR1 and CDR2: MNHNY, SVGAGI (reference sequence). The CDR3 has 13 amino acids. The V gene end was trimmed by 11 bases and the J gene end by 1 base; junction bases not matched to a gene: 7. CDR3 sequence (DNA): TGTGCCTCCGGGGGGGGGACATCCTACGAGCAGTACTTC. As protein: CASGGGTSYEQYF.

This clonotype has more than one count but fewer than ten. This chain connects TRBV12-5 to TRBJ2-2; D is undetermined. This CDR3 has 14 residues. Trimming stripped 0 bases from V and 6 bases from J, with 8 bases between. Per germline, CDR1 LGHNT and CDR2 FRNRAP. The CDR3 loop is CASGLVPGPGELFF. CDR3 sequence (DNA): TGTGCTAGTGGTTTGGTCCCAGGTCCCGGGGAGCTGTTTTTT.

The rearrangement uses TRBV9 and TRBJ2-7, with D possibly being TRBD2 (6 bases). The CDR3 is 14 amino acids. Looked up from germline, CDR1 is SGDLS and CDR2 is YYNGEE. Deletions cut 0 bases from V and 3 bases from J, with 10 bases between. The CDR3 nucleotides read TGTGCCAGCAGCGTAGGTGGAGGGAACTACGAGCAGTACTTC. Its protein product is CASSVGGGNYEQYF.

The chain combines TRBV29-1 with TRBJ2-3; no firm D call. Trimming cost V 4 bases and J 0 bases, with 11 bases left between them. The CDR3 contains 14 residues. Germline loops: CDR1 SQVTM, CDR2 ANQGSEA. The DNA for the CDR3 is TGCAGCGTTGCTTCCCCCTTTAGCACAGATACGCAGTATTTT. Translating it yields CSVASPFSTDTQYF.

V is TRBV30 and J is TRBJ1-5; D unresolved. The CDR3 is 15 residues long. From germline, CDR1 is GTSNPN and CDR2 SVGIG (reference sequence). V lost 0 bases and J lost 2, with 11 bases in between. CDR3 residues: CAWSVGAGGNQPQHF. The CDR3 DNA sequence: TGTGCCTGGAGTGTGGGAGCCGGAGGCAATCAGCCCCAGCATTTT.

As DNA, the CDR3 is TGTGCCAGCAGAGACCCCGGGGGGGCGGGAAATGAGCAGTTCTTC. It specifies CASRDPGGAGNEQFF. The V and J genes are TRBV11-2 and TRBJ2-1, with 8 bases fitting TRBD2. This CDR3 spans 15 amino acids. Losses at the gene ends were 6 bases for V and 7 bases for J; bases not matched to a gene: 11. Germline CDR1 is SGHAT and CDR2 is FQNNGV.

V gene TRBV12-3 or TRBV12-4 combines with J gene TRBJ2-3; 10 bases map to TRBD2. The CDR3 totals 19 residues. J lost 2 bases, V lost 3 bases, and 14 bases had no gene match. The CDR3 reads CASSFGLLERGGPTDTQYF. The CDR3 DNA reads TGTGCCAGCAGTTTCGGGCTCTTGGAGCGGGGGGGCCCCACAGATACGCAGTATTTT.

This clonotype was observed once. This chain links TRBV20-1 with TRBJ2-1, with D perhaps TRBD2 (6 bases). Germline values: CDR1 DFQATT, CDR2 SNEGSKA (reference sequence). The CDR3 length is 17 residues. The germline V and J ends were trimmed by 2 bases and 7 bases, with 24 bases remaining between them. The CDR3 protein is CSARRPLESSAENEQFF. CDR3 sequence (DNA): TGCAGTGCTAGAAGGCCGCTTGAATCTAGCGCCGAAAATGAGCAGTTCTTC.

This clonotype was observed a single time. The rearrangement uses TRBV3-1 and TRBJ1-2; D not certain. The V and J ends lost 4 bases and 5 bases respectively, with 8 bases between them. Germline V gene sequence: CDR1 LGHDT, CDR2 YNNKEL (reference sequence). The CDR3 spans 12 residues. The CDR3 sequence: CASSRIPYGYTF. CDR3 bases: TGTGCCAGCAGCCGGATTCCTTATGGCTACACCTTC.

The rearrangement links TRBV19 to TRBJ1-5; 7 bases are a match to TRBD1. The ends lost 6 bases at V and 0 bases at J; junction bases unmatched: 14. Germline CDR1 is LNHDA and CDR2 is SQIVND (reference sequence). This CDR3 has 18 residues. The CDR3 loop is CASSSWGQLKYSNQPQHF. In nucleotides, the CDR3 is TGTGCCAGTAGCAGCTGGGGACAGCTAAAATATAGCAATCAGCCCCAGCATTTT.

The chain couples TRBV20-1 to TRBJ1-5, with D tentatively TRBD1 (6 bases). Germline CDR1 reads DFQATT; CDR2 reads SNEGSKA (reference sequence). Trimming left V 3 bases short and J 0 bases short, with 21 bases between. The CDR3 contains 18 residues. This CDR3 reads CSASFRGHVSNSNQPQHF. The CDR3, as DNA: TGCAGTGCTAGTTTCAGGGGTCACGTCTCAAATAGCAATCAGCCCCAGCATTTT.

The V gene is TRBV19, the J gene TRBJ2-7; the D is unclear. CDR3 length equals 13 residues. The germline gives CDR1 LNHDA, CDR2 SQIVND (reference sequence). Between the trimmed V and J ends, which lost 0 bases and 5 bases, there was a span of 8 bases. Written as DNA, the CDR3 is TGTGCCAGTAGTATAGAGGGTCCCAACGAGCAGTACTTC. It is translated as CASSIEGPNEQYF.

This clonotype was recorded only once. The rearrangement links TRBV2 to TRBJ2-3; 8 bases line up with TRBD2. Germline assignment: CDR1 SNHLY and CDR2 FYNNEI. The CDR3 extends over 14 amino acids. Trimming cost V 5 bases and J 4 bases; bases outside gene matches: 5. The CDR3 spells CASSYLGGADTQYF. The CDR3 DNA reads as TGTGCCAGCAGTTACCTCGGGGGGGCAGATACGCAGTATTTT.

This chain links TRBV24-1 with TRBJ2-1; the D gene is possibly TRBD2 (6 bases). Trimming stripped 4 bases from V and 8 bases from J, with 20 bases between. CDR1 and CDR2 from the germline V gene are KGHDR and SFDVKD. CDR3 size: 16 residues. CDR3: CATSDPGDPGGYEQFF. The CDR3 DNA reads as TGTGCCACCAGTGACCCCGGTGACCCCGGGGGTTATGAGCAGTTCTTC.